This T cell receptor (beta chain) was identified in a study of shared T cell receptors in the human thymus. CDR1 is LGHNT and CDR2 is FRNRAP in the germline V gene. CDR3 length: 13 residues. V shed 6 bases and J shed 1 base, with 9 bases lying between them. The assay was immunoSEQ multiplex PCR, and TCRdb's table has in-frame clones only and misses some. The table includes more than 550,000 clones, 70% to 90% detected once. These same records also appear under a second study, on human thymus T cells. From that paper: Infants, healthy and Finnish, who were having corrective surgery for congenital heart defects served as donors. The thymus was resected at corrective cardiac surgery. Apparent skewing of V and J gene usage characterized both thymic and blood repertoires. What related research reported was that thymic repertoires overlapped highly among unrelated individuals.

This receptor was taken from a girl under three years old with a congenital heart defect. The sequenced material came from thymocytes. This chain joins TRBV12-5 and TRBJ1-1; unclear D gene. The CDR3 reads CASGKSTNTEAFF. CDR3 DNA: TGTGCTAGTGGCAAGAGTACGAACACTGAAGCTTTCTTT.